The clone carrying this TCR beta chain was counted a few times. The CDR3 length is 11 residues. V lost 4 bases to trimming and J lost 2 bases, with 3 bases between them. Germline lookup yields CDR1 SGHAT and CDR2 FQDESV (reference sequence). This record belongs to a study of cytomegalovirus exposure and HLA in healthy donors. PCR primers comprised 60 Vbeta and 13 Jbeta primers. Profiling relied on immunoSEQ multiplex PCR, and the TCRdb table lists in-frame clones only, not all of them. This sample has roughly 51,000 clones, with 65% to 85% found just once. The clonotype originates from a boy aged 5-17 years in good health and CMV-seropositive. This rearrangement joins TRBV11-1 to TRBJ2-7; D unresolved. The sequenced sample was PBMCs. Written as DNA, the CDR3 is TGTGCCAGCAGCTCCGCCTACGAGCAGTACTTC. Protein: CASSSAYEQYF.